These 18 T cell receptor beta chains share one sample of origin, sequenced in a study of T cell responses to AZD1222 COVID-19 vaccine. The assay was immunoSEQ multiplex PCR, and TCRdb's table has in-frame clones only and misses some. Here the sample spans some 150,000 clones, 86% being singletons. The sequenced sample was peripheral blood, obtained 28 days after the second AZD1222 dose. Receptors were obtained from an adult who received the AZD1222 COVID-19 vaccine.

The chain joins TRBV19 to TRBJ1-1, with 8 bases that match TRBD1. The germline V gene has CDR1 LNHDA and CDR2 SQIVND (reference sequence). The CDR3 length is 13 residues. CDR3 DNA sequence: TGTGGCGCTCAGGGGGCTTTGAACACTGAAGCTTTCTTT. Translating it yields CGAQGALNTEAFF.

This clone was observed once. The chain has TRBV11-2 and TRBJ2-1, with a possible D match to TRBD2 (6 bases). V lost 3 bases and J 4 bases, leaving 16 bases between the germline ends. CDR3 size: 16 residues. Germline V CDR1 and CDR2: SGHAT, FQNNGV. CDR3 residues: CASSLEGPGYYNEQFF. The CDR3 nucleotides are TGTGCCAGCAGCTTGGAGGGTCCCGGATATTACAATGAGCAGTTCTTC.

The chain couples TRBV14 to TRBJ2-5; possible D gene TRBD2, 6 bases. Germline V lookup: CDR1 SGHDN, CDR2 FVKESK. The CDR3 contains 18 residues. Trimming removed 4 bases from V and 4 bases from J, with 25 bases in between. The CDR3 reads CASSPPAGSQISGETQYF. The CDR3 DNA follows: TGTGCCAGCAGCCCCCCCGCGGGGAGCCAAATTTCGGGAGAGACCCAGTACTTC.

The rearrangement joins TRBV10-3 to TRBJ1-2; no clear D gene. Trimming took off 6 bases at V and 0 bases at J, with 17 bases between the two ends. The CDR3 sequence is 16 residues long. The germline V gene has CDR1 ENHRY and CDR2 SYGVKD. The CDR3 spells CAISDGAAGSNYGYTF. CDR3 sequence (DNA): TGTGCCATCAGCGACGGTGCTGCGGGGTCTAACTATGGCTACACCTTC.

This chain links TRBV4-1 with TRBJ1-2, with 7 bases lining up with TRBD1. Germline values: CDR1 MGHRA, CDR2 YSYEKL. The CDR3 runs 15 residues. Germline trimming cut 3 bases from V and 4 bases from J; bases unmatched to any gene: 8. CDR3 sequence (DNA): TGCGCCAGCAGCCAGGACGGGACAGTGCCCTATGGCTACACCTTC. Protein sequence: CASSQDGTVPYGYTF.

The rearrangement uses TRBV29-1 and TRBJ1-5; 7 nucleotides align to TRBD1. Germline CDR1 is SQVTM and CDR2 is ANQGSEA. The CDR3 runs 13 residues. Trimming at V came to 6 bases and at J to 0 bases, leaving 2 bases not matched to a gene. CDR3 loop: CSVGTDSNQPQHF. CDR3 coding DNA: TGCAGCGTCGGGACAGATAGCAATCAGCCCCAGCATTTT.

This clone was counted only a few times. The genes are TRBV6-2 or TRBV6-3 and TRBJ2-3; D unclear. V lost 2 bases and J 0 bases, leaving 6 bases between the germline ends. This CDR3 contains 14 residues. The germline gives CDR1 MNHEY, CDR2 SVGEGT. This chain's CDR3 is CASSYVTSTDTQYF. In nucleotides, the CDR3 is TGTGCCAGCAGTTACGTGACCAGCACAGATACGCAGTATTTT.

This rearrangement joins TRBV29-1 to TRBJ2-1, with TRBD2 identical over 11 bases. The V gene end was trimmed by 7 bases and the J gene end by 6 bases; junction bases not matched to a gene: 8. The germline CDR1 and CDR2 sequences are SQVTM and ANQGSEA. The CDR3 runs to 14 residues. The chain's CDR3 is CSAPASGGFNEQFF. CDR3 coding DNA: TGCAGCGCCCCGGCTAGCGGGGGGTTCAATGAGCAGTTCTTC.

The chain has TRBV30 and TRBJ2-7; D possibly matches TRBD1 or TRBD2 (6 bases each). V lost 8 bases and J lost 6, with 23 bases in between. Germline CDR1 is GTSNPN and CDR2 is SVGIG (reference sequence). This CDR3 contains 14 residues. The CDR3: CARGSFRGRGEQYF. As DNA, the CDR3 is TGTGCCCGTGGAAGCTTCCGGGGGCGAGGCGAGCAGTACTTC.

The CDR3 nucleotides read TGCGCCAGCAGCCAAGAAGAAGTTACCTACGAGCAGTACTTC. As protein: CASSQEEVTYEQYF. This chain links TRBV4-1 with TRBJ2-7; D uncertain. Trimming took off 0 bases at V and 2 bases at J, with 8 bases between the two ends. This CDR3 contains 14 residues. The germline V gene encodes CDR1 MGHRA and CDR2 YSYEKL.

This chain links TRBV5-6 with TRBJ1-2; D gene ambiguous. The V gene's germline CDR1 is SGHDT and CDR2 YYEEEE. The V gene lost 1 base and the J gene lost 8 bases, with 12 bases spanning the gap. The CDR3 covers 13 residues. The CDR3 sequence: CASSLWNSEGYTF. The CDR3 DNA sequence: TGTGCCAGCAGCTTGTGGAATTCAGAGGGCTACACCTTC.

The J gene is TRBJ1-5, the V gene TRBV10-3, with D uncertain. The CDR3 runs 13 residues. Germline lookup yields CDR1 ENHRY and CDR2 SYGVKD. Trimming took 8 bases from V and 7 from J, leaving 15 bases between them. The CDR3 DNA follows: TGTGCCATCGCCAGGTCGGGAGGACAGCCCCAGCATTTT. Its protein is CAIARSGGQPQHF.

This chain links TRBV6-5 with TRBJ1-5; D might be TRBD1 (6 bases). Germline assignment: CDR1 MNHEY and CDR2 SVGAGI. This CDR3 has 16 residues. V was cut by 0 bases and J by 5 bases, with 14 bases left in between. The CDR3 nucleotides are TGTGCCAGCAGTTACTCAAGCAGGGGAGCGTATCAGCCCCAGCATTTT. Residues: CASSYSSRGAYQPQHF.

The chain is built from TRBV15 and TRBJ2-3; no definite D call. V was trimmed by 0 bases and J by 1 base, leaving 5 bases between them. The CDR3 is made up of 14 amino acids. Germline CDR1 is LNHNV and CDR2 is YYDKDF (reference sequence). This chain's CDR3 is CATSRDRGTDTQYF. The DNA for the CDR3 is TGTGCCACCAGCAGAGATCGGGGCACAGATACGCAGTATTTT.

This clone was detected only once. The V and J genes are TRBV5-1 and TRBJ2-7, with no clear D. Germline assignment: CDR1 SGHRS and CDR2 YFSETQ. This CDR3 spans 15 amino acids. V lost 0 bases and J 3 bases, leaving 13 bases between the germline ends. The CDR3 sequence: CASSLVGGPYYEQYF. CDR3 nucleotide sequence: TGCGCCAGCAGCTTGGTGGGCGGTCCGTACTACGAGCAGTACTTC.

The chain links TRBV12-5 to TRBJ1-1, with 7 positions matching TRBD1. J lost 0 bases, V lost 4 bases, and 5 bases had no gene match. This CDR3 region has 15 residues. From germline, CDR1 is LGHNT and CDR2 FRNRAP. The CDR3 nucleotides are TGTGCTAGTGGTTCAGGGGGACAGATGAACACTGAAGCTTTCTTT. Translated, it gives CASGSGGQMNTEAFF.

The chain couples TRBV30 to TRBJ2-4; D ambiguous. This CDR3 comprises 11 residues. V dropped 5 bases and J dropped 7 bases, with 9 bases sitting between them. From germline, CDR1 is GTSNPN and CDR2 SVGIG (reference sequence). CDR3 DNA sequence: TGTGCCTGGGGAGAACTGAACATTCAGTACTTC. It encodes CAWGELNIQYF. Variable domain in full (rest from reference TRBV30 and TRBJ2-4): SQTIHQWPATLVQPVGSPLSLECTVEGTSNPNLYWYRQAAGRGLQLLFYSVGIGQISSEVPQNLSASRPQDRQFILSSKKLLLSDSGFYLCAWGELNIQYFGAGTRLSVL.

V and J are TRBV7-9 and TRBJ1-3; unclear D gene. The CDR3 totals 13 residues. CDR1 and CDR2 from the germline V gene are SEHNR and FQNEAQ (reference sequence). V lost 11 bases to trimming and J lost 2 bases, with 13 bases between them. In nucleotides, the CDR3 is TGTGCCGAGAGTGGGGTAGCTGGAAACACCATATATTTT. Protein: CAESGVAGNTIYF. Variable domain in full (rest from reference TRBV7-9 and TRBJ1-3): DTGVSQNPRHKITKRGQNVTFRCDPISEHNRLYWYRQTLGQGPEFLTYFQNEAQLEKSRLLSDRFSAERPKGSFSTLEIQRTEQGDSAMYLCAESGVAGNTIYFGEGSWLTVV.